Reported below is one T cell receptor (beta chain). The antigen remains unidentified. TCRdb reanalysed the 5' RACE reads using MiXCR and keeps one entry per CDR3 protein. The top ten hold approximately 14% of the sample, which has about 420,000 distinct CDR3 sequences, 20% to 25% seen once. The source of the sample is a study of T-cell memory formation after mild COVID-19. Points from the study as a whole: Whereas later expanders leaned CD4+, clones contracting day 15 to 85 showed a balanced CD4/CD8 makeup. Pre-infection memory contained some responding clones, which suggested that cross-reactive memory had joined.

Germline CDR1 reads KGHDR; CDR2 reads SFDVKD. Trimming removed 4 bases at V and 0 bases at J, with 13 bases between. The CDR3 covers 16 residues. The specimen was PBMCs or a T cell subset sorted from them (not recorded which). The sequence came from an adult woman who had mild COVID-19 (a few samples of this study predate the infection). Cell type and time point are not known. J is TRBJ2-3 and V is TRBV24-1; D unclear. As DNA, the CDR3 is TGTGCCACCAGTGACTCCTACAGCCCTAGCACAGATACGCAGTATTTT. Translated, it gives CATSDSYSPSTDTQYF.